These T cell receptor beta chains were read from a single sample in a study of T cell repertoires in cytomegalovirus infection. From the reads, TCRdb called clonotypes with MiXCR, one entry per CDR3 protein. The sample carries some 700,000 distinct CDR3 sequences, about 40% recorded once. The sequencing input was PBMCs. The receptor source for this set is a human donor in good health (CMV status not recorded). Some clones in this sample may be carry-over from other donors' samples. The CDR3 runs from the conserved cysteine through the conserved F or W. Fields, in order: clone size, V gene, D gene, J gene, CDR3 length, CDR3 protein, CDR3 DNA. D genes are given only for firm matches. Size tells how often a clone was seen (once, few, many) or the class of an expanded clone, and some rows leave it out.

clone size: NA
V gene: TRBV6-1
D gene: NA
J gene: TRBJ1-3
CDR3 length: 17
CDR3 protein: CANSLSPRQGSGNTIYF
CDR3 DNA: TGTGCCAACAGCCTTTCACCCCGTCAGGGCTCTGGAAACACCATATATTTT

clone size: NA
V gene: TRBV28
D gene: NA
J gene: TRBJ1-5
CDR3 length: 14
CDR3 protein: CASSAGGSIQPQHF
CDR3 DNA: TGTGCCAGCAGTGCTGGGGGGTCTATTCAGCCCCAGCATTTT

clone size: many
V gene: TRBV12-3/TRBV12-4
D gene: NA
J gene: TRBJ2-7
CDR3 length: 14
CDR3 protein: CASSLDPTAEEQYF
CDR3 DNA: TGTGCCAGCAGTTTAGATCCGACAGCGGAGGAGCAGTACTTC

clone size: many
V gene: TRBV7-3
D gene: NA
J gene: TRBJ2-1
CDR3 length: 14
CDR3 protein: CASSLTGGLDEQFF
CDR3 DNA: TGTGCCAGCAGCTTAACGGGGGGGCTTGATGAGCAGTTCTTC

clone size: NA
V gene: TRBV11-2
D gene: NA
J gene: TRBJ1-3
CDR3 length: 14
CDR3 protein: CASSFAGRENTIYF
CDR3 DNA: TGTGCCAGCAGCTTCGCAGGTCGGGAAAACACCATATATTTT

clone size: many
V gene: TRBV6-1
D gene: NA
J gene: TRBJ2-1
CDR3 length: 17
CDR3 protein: CASSVSGWSDPYNEQFF
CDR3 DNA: TGTGCCAGCAGTGTTTCTGGCTGGTCAGACCCCTACAATGAGCAGTTCTTC

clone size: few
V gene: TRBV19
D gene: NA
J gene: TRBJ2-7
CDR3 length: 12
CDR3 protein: CASSIAGDEQYF
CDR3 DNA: TGTGCCAGTAGTATAGCAGGGGACGAGCAGTACTTC

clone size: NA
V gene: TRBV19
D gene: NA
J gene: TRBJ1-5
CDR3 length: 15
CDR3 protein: CASSMQGASNHPQHF
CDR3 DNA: TGTGCCAGTAGTATGCAGGGAGCCAGCAATCATCCCCAGCATTTT

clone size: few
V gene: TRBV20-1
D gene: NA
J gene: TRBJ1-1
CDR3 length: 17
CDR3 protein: CSALPGWGSPPGTEAFF
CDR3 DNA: TGCAGTGCTCTCCCGGGGTGGGGTAGCCCCCCGGGGACTGAAGCTTTCTTT

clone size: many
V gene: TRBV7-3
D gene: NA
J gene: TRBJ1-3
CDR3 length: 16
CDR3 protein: CASSPKGGASGNTIYF
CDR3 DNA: TGTGCCAGCAGCCCCAAAGGGGGAGCCTCTGGAAACACCATATATTTT

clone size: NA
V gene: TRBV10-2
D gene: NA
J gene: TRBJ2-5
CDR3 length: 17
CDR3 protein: CASARPPGQPGRETQYF
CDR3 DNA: TGCGCCAGCGCCCGCCCCCCCGGACAGCCCGGACGGGAGACCCAGTACTTC

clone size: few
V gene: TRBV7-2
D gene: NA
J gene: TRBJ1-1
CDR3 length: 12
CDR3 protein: CASLPSGAEAFF
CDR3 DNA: TGTGCCAGCTTACCCTCCGGGGCAGAAGCTTTCTTT

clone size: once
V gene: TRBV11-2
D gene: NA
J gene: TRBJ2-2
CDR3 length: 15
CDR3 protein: CASSFHEILTGELFF
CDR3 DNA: TGTGCCAGCAGCTTCCACGAAATCCTCACCGGGGAGCTGTTTTTT

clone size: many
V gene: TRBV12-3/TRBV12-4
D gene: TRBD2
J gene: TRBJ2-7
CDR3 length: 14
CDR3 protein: CASSLATSGYEQYF
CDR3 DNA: TGTGCCAGCAGTTTAGCGACTAGCGGCTACGAGCAGTACTTC

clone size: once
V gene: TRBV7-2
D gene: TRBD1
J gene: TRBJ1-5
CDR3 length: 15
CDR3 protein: CASGTDRGSGQPQHF
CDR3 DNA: TGTGCCAGCGGCACGGACAGGGGATCCGGTCAGCCCCAGCATTTT

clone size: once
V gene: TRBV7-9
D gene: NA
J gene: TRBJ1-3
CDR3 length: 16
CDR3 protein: CASSLLGGRAGNTIYF
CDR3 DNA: TGTGCCAGCAGCTTACTAGGGGGGAGGGCTGGAAACACCATATATTTT

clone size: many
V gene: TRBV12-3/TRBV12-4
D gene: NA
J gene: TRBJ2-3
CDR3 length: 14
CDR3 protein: CASSLGGPTDTQYF
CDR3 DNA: TGTGCCAGCAGCTTGGGGGGGCCCACAGATACGCAGTATTTT

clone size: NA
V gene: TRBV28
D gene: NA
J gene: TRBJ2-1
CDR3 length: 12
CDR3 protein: CASSLLTGEQFF
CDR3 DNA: TGTGCCAGCAGTTTACTAACAGGGGAGCAGTTCTTC

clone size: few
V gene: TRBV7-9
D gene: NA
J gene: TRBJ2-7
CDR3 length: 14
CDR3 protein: CASSLPDSSYEQYF
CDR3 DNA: TGTGCCAGCAGCCTGCCGGACAGCTCTTACGAGCAGTACTTC

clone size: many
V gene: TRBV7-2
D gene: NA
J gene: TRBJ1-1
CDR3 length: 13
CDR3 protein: CASRVQGNTEAFF
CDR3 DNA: TGTGCCAGCAGAGTCCAGGGGAACACTGAAGCTTTCTTT

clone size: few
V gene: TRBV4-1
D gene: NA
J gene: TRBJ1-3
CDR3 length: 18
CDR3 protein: CASSQDPAHTLSGNTIYF
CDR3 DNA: TGCGCCAGCAGCCAAGATCCCGCCCACACGCTCTCTGGAAACACCATATATTTT

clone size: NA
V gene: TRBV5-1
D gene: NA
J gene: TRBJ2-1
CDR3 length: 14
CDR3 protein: CASRLDSSYNEQFF
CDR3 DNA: TGCGCCAGCAGATTGGACAGTTCCTACAATGAGCAGTTCTTC

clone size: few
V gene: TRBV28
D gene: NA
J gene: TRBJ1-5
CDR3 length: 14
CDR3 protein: CASKETGGDTAQHF
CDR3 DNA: TGTGCCAGCAAAGAAACGGGGGGGGACACAGCCCAGCATTTT

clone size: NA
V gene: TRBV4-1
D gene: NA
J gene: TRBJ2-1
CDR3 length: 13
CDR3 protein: CASSLGVGLEQFF
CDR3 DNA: TGCGCCAGCAGCCTAGGGGTGGGTCTCGAGCAGTTCTTC

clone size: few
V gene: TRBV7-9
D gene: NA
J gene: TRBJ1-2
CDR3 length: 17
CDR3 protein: CASSLVGGAHSNYGYTF
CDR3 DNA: TGTGCCAGCAGCCTCGTGGGGGGGGCACACTCTAACTATGGCTACACCTTC

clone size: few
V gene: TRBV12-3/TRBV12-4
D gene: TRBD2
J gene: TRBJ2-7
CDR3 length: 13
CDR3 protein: CASRTGGIDEQYF
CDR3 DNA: TGTGCCAGCAGAACGGGGGGAATCGACGAGCAGTACTTC

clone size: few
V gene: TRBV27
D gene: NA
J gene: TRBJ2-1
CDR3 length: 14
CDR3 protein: CASSLGRGNNEQFF
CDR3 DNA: TGTGCCAGCAGTTTGGGCAGGGGCAACAATGAGCAGTTCTTC

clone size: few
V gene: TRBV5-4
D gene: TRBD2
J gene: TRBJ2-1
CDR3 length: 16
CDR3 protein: CASSLGPGRNYNEQFF
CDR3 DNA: TGTGCCAGCAGCTTGGGCCCCGGGAGGAACTACAATGAGCAGTTCTTC

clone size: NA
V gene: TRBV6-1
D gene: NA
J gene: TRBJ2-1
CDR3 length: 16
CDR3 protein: CATQGRSSSSYNEQFF
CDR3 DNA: TGTGCCACACAGGGCAGGAGCTCGAGCTCCTACAATGAGCAGTTCTTC

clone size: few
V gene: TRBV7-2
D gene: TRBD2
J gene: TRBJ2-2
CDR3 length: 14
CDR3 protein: CASLAGGYTGELFF
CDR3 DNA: TGTGCCAGCTTAGCGGGAGGGTACACCGGGGAGCTGTTTTTT

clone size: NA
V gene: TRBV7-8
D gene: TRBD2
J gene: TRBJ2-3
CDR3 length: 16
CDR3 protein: CASSFRASGVTDTKSF
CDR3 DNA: TGTGCCAGCAGCTTTCGGGCTAGCGGAGTCACAGATACGAAGTCTTTT

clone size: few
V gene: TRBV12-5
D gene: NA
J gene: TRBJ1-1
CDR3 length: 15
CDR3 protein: CASGSDLPGNTEAFF
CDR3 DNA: TGTGCTAGTGGTTCCGATTTACCTGGAAACACTGAAGCTTTCTTT